The present T cell receptor beta chain was sequenced within a study of blood T cells in healthy people across ages. General study points: Diversity was higher, and naive CD4+ cells more numerous, in long-lived donors than in aged donors. Researchers judged that diversity estimates from one million T cells fell short of true values. The recorded TCR beta diversity per million T cells decreased in a roughly linear manner with age.

The CDR3 length is 15 residues. The germline gives CDR1 SGHTA, CDR2 FQGNSA. Deletions cut 2 bases from V and 1 base from J, with 11 bases between. On this clonotype itself: Its antigen is as yet unknown. Since a much larger clone is just one base distant, this may be a read error.

Combining a sample-barcoded 5' primer with a J-beta primer mix, a second PCR ran for about 6 to 12 cycles. A tag from a template-switch adaptor with 12 random nucleotides marked each cDNA molecule. TCRdb re-called the 5' RACE reads with MiXCR, one entry per CDR3 protein. The repertoire holds about 670,000 distinct CDR3 sequences, 45% to 60% seen once, with approximately 13% in the top ten. What was sequenced was blood. The sequence came from a woman of 80 years or more in good health. The chain recombines TRBV7-2 with TRBJ1-2; no definite D call. Here the CDR3 reads CASSLSLDRNYGYTF. The CDR3 nucleotides read TGTGCCAGCAGCTTATCATTGGACCGTAACTATGGCTACACCTTC.